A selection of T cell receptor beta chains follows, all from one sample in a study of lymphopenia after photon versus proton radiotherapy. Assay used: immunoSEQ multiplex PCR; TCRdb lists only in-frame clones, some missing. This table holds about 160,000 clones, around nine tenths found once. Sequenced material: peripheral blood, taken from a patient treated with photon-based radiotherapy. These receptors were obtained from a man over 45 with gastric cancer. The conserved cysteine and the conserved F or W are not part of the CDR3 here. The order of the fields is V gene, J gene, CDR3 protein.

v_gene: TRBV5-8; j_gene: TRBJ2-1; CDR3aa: ASSPLRAYNEQF
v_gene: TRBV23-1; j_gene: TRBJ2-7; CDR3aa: ARRGEQY
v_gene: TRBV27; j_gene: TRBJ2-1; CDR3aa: ASKETADNNEQF
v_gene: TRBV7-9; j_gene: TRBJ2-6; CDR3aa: ASSLVRGANVLT
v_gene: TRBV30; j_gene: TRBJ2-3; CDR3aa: AWSRELAPSGDTQY
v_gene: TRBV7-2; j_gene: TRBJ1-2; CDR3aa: ASSSSYYGYT
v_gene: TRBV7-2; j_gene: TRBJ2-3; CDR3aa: ASSLAGPTDTQY
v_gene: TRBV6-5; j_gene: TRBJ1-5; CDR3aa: ASRSTGSRDQPQH
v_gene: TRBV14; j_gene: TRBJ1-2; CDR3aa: ASSQEWQGNYGYT
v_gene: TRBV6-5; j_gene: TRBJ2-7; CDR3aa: ASSSPLPGDFYEQY
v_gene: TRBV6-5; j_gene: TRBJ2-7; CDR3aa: ASRRTGDSYEQY
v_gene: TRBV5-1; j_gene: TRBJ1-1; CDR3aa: ASSLSSLRRDPAEAF
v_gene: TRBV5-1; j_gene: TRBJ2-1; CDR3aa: ASSPGLAGAAEQF
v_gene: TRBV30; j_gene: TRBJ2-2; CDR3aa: AWSWASKNTGELF
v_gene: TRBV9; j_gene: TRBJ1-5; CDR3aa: ASSVGDYSNQPQH
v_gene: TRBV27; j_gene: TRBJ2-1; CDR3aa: ASSLSGGFGNNEQF
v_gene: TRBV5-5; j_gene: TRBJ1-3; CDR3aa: ASSLHLQGSGNTIY
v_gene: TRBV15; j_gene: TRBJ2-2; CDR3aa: ATSSGGGDTGELF
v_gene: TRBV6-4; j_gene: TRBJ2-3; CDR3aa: ASSEGAGPTDTQY
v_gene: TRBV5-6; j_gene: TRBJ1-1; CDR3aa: ASSYGTGEAF
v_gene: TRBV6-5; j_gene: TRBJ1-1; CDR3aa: ASSYYTRDTEAF
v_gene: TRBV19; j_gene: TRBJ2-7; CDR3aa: ASRLNPEDYEQY
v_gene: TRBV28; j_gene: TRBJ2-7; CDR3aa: ASSLDGYEQY
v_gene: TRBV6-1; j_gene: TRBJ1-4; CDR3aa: ASSERGRAEKLF
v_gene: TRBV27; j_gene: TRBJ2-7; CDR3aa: ASGHRDRSYEQY
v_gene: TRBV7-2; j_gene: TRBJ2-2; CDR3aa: ASSLGLGKPNTGELF
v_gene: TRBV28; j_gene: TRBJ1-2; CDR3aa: ASSLLGGLNYGYT
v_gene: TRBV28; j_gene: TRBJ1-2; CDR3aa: ASSLWTGTGLGDYGYT
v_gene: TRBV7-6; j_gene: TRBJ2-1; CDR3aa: ASSAGGGSYNEQF
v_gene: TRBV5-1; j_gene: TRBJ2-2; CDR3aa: ASSPTSGRSGTGELF
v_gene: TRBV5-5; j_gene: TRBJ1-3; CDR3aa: ASSLTGTGTGNTIY
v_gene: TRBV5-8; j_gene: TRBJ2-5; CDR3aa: ASSPSGQPETQY
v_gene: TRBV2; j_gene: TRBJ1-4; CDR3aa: ASSDRVPNEKLF
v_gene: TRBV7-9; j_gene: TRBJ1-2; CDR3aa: ASNRIPGTGANYGYT
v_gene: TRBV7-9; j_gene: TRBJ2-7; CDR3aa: ASSTGTSASYEQY
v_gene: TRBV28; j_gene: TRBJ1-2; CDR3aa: ASSTDYGYT
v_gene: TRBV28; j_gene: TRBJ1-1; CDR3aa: ASSSNTEAF
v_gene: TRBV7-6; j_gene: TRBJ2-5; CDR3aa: ASSLGDRGQETQY
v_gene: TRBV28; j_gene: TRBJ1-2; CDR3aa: ASSFGGSRWDYGYT
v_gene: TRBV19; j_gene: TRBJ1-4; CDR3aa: ASSIPLGTNEKLF
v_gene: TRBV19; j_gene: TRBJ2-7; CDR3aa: ASSRLAGVYEQY
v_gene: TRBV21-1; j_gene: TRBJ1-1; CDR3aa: ALEAGRRLDTEAF
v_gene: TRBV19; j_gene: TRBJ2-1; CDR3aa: ASSILGIANEQF
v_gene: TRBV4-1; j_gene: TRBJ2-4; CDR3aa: ASSQADRTLAKNIQY
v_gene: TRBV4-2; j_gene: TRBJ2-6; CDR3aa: ASSQGGESSGANVLT
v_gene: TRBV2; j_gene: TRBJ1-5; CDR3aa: ASSEALGENQPQH
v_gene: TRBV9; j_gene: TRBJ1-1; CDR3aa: ASSVVHNTEAF
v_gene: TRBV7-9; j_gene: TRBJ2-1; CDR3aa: ASSSSKYNEQF
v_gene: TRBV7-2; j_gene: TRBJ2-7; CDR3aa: ASSLDPDRSYEQY
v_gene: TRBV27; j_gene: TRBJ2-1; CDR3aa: ASSTAGGPYNEQF
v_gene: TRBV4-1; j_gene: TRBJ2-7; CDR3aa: ASSQETETSGMNEQY
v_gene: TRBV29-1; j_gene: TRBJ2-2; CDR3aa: SVPTSGNTGELF
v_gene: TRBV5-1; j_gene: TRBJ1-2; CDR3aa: ASSLRTLDGYT
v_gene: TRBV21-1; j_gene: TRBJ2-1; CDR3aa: ASSKTGVGEQF
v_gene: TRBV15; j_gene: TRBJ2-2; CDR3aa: ATSRGRERTGELF
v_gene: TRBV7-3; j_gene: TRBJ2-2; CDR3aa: ASSPMATLANTGELF